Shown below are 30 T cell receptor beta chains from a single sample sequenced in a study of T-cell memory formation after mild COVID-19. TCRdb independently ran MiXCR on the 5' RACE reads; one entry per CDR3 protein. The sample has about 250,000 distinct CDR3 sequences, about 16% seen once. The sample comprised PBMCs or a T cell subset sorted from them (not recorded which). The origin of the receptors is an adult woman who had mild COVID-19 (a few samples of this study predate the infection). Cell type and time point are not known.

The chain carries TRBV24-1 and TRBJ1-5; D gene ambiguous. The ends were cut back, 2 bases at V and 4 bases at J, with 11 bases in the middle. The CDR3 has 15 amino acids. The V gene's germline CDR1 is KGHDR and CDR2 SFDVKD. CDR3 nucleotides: TGTGCCACCAGTGATTCACGGATTCCGAATCAGCCCCAGCATTTT. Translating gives CATSDSRIPNQPQHF.

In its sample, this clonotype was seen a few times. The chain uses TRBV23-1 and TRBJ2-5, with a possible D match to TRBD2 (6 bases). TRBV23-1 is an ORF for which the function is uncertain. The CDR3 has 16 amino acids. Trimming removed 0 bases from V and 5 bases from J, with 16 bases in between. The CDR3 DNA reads TGCGCCAGCAGTCAATCGGGAGGCTTCCTCGGGGAGACCCAGTACTTC. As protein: CASSQSGGFLGETQYF.

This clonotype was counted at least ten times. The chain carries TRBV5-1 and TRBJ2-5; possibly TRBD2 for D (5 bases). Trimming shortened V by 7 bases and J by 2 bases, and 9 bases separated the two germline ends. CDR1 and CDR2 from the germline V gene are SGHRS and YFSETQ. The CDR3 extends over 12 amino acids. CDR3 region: CASGTGQETQYF. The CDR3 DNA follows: TGCGCCAGCGGAACGGGGCAAGAGACCCAGTACTTC.

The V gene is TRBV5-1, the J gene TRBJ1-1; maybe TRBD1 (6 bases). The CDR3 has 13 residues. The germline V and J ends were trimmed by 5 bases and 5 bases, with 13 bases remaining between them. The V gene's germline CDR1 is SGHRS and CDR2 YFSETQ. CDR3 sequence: CASSGLGGTEAFF. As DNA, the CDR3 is TGCGCCAGCAGTGGTCTAGGGGGGACTGAAGCTTTCTTT.

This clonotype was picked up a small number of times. The CDR3 DNA reads as TGTGCCAGCAGTCAGGTCGGGGCGGGGGAGGCTGAAGCTTTCTTT. Protein: CASSQVGAGEAEAFF. The chain joins TRBV6-5 to TRBJ1-1, with D possibly TRBD1 on 5 matching bases. CDR1 is MNHEY, CDR2 SVGAGI, per germline. The CDR3 is 15 amino acids. With 5 bases removed from V and 6 bases from J, the gap between germline ends came to 19 bases.

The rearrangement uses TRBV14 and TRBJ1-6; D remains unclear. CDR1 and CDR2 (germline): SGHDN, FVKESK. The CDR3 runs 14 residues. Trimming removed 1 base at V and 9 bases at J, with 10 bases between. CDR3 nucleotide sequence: TGTGCCAGCAGCCAAGGGGCCCGACGTTCACCCCTCCACTTT. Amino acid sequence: CASSQGARRSPLHF.

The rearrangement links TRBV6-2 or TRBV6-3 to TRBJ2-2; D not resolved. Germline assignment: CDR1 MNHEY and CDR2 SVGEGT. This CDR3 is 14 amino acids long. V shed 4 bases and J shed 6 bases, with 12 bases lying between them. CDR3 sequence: CASSSLVSPGELFF. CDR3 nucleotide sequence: TGTGCCAGCAGTTCTCTAGTAAGCCCCGGGGAGCTGTTTTTT.

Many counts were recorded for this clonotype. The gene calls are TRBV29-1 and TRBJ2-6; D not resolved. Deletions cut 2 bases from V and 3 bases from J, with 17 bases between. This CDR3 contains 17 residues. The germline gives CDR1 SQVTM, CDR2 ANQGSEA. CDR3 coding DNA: TGCAGCGTTGAACCTCTTGGTTCGACAAGTGGGGCCAACGTCCTGACTTTC. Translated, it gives CSVEPLGSTSGANVLTF. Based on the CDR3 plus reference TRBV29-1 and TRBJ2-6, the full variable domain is SAVISQKPSRDICQRGTSLTIQCQVDSQVTMMFWYRQQPGQSLTLIATANQGSEATYESGFVIDKFPISRPNLTFSTLTVSNMSPEDSSIYLCSVEPLGSTSGANVLTFGAGSRLTVL.

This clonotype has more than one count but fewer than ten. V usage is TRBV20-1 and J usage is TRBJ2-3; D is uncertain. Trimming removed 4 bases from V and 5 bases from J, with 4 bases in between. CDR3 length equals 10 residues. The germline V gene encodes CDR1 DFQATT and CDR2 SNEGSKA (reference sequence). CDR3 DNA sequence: TGCAGTGCTATAGTAGATACGCAGTATTTT. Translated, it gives CSAIVDTQYF.

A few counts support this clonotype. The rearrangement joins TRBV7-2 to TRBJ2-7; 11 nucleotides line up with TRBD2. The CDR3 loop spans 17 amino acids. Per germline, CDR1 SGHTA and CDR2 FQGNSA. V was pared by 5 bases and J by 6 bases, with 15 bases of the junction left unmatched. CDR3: CASSPPGIAGGKSEQYF. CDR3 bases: TGTGCCAGCAGCCCGCCGGGAATAGCGGGAGGGAAGTCCGAGCAGTACTTC. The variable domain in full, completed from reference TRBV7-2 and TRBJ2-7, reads GAGVSQSPSNKVTEKGKDVELRCDPISGHTALYWYRQSLGQGLEFLIYFQGNSAPDKSGLPSDRFSAERTGGSVSTLTIQRTQQEDSAVYLCASSPPGIAGGKSEQYFGPGTRLTVT.

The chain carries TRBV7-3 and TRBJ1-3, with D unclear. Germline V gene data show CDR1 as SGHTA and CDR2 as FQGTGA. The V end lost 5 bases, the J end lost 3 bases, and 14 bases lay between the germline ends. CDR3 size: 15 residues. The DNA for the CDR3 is TGTGCCAGCAGCCTAGGCGCCGTTATTGGAAACACCATATATTTT. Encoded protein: CASSLGAVIGNTIYF.

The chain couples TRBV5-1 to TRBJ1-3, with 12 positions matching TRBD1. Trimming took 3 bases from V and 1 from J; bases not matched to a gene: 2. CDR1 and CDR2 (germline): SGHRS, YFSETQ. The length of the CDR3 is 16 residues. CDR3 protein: CASSWGQGASGNTIYF. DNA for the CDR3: TGCGCCAGCAGCTGGGGACAGGGGGCGTCTGGAAACACCATATATTTT.

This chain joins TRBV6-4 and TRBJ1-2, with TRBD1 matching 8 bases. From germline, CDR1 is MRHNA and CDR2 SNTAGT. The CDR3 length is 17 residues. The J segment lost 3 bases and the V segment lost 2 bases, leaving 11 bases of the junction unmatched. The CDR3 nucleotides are TGTGCCAGCAGTGACCCTCCCGCAGGGGGCGCGCACTATGGCTACACCTTC. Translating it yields CASSDPPAGGAHYGYTF.

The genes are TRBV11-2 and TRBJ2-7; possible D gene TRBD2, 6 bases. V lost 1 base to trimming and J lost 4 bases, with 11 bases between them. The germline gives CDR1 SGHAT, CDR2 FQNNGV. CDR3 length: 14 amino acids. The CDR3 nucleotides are TGTGCCAGCAGCTTAGCCGCTAGCGCTTACGAGCAGTACTTC. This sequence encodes CASSLAASAYEQYF.

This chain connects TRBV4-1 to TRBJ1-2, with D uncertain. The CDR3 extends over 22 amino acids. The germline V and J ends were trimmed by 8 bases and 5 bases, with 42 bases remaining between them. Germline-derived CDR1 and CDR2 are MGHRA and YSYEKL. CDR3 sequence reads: CASFGDVNTSERHWRKTYGYTF. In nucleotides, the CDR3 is TGCGCCAGCTTTGGAGACGTAAACACTTCCGAACGCCATTGGAGAAAGACTTATGGCTACACCTTC.

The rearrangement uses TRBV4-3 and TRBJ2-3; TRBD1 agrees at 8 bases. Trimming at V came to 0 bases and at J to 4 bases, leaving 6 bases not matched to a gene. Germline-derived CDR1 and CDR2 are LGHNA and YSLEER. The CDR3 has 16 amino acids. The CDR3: CASSQEAGRGPDTQYF. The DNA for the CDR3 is TGCGCCAGCAGCCAAGAAGCTGGCAGGGGGCCAGATACGCAGTATTTT.

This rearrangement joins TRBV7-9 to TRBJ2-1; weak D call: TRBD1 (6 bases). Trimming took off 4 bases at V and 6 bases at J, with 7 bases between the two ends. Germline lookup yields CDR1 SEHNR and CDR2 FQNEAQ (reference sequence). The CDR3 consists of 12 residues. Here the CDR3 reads CASSYRVNEQFF. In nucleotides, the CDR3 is TGTGCCAGCAGCTACAGGGTCAATGAGCAGTTCTTC. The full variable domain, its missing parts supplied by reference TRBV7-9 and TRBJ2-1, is DTGVSQNPRHKITKRGQNVTFRCDPISEHNRLYWYRQTLGQGPEFLTYFQNEAQLEKSRLLSDRFSAERPKGSFSTLEIQRTEQGDSAMYLCASSYRVNEQFFGPGTRLTVL.

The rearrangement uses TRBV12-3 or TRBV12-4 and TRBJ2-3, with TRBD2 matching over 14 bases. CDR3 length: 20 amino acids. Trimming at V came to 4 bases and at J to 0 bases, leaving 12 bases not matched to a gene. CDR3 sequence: CASSSRLAGGPGTSTDTQYF. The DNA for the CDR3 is TGTGCCAGCAGTTCTAGACTAGCGGGAGGGCCGGGGACCAGCACAGATACGCAGTATTTT.

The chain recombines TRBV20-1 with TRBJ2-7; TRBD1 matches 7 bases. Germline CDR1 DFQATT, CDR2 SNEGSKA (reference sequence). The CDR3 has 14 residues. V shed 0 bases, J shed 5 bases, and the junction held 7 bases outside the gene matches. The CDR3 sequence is CSARDGHRGHEQYF. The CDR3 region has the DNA TGCAGTGCTAGAGATGGGCACAGGGGCCACGAGCAGTACTTC.

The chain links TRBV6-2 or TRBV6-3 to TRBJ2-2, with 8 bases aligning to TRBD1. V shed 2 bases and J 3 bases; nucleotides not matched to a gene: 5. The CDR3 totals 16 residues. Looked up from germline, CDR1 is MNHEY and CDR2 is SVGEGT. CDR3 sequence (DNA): TGTGCCAGCAGTTACCCCCAGGGGGCGGACACCGGGGAGCTGTTTTTT. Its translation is CASSYPQGADTGELFF.

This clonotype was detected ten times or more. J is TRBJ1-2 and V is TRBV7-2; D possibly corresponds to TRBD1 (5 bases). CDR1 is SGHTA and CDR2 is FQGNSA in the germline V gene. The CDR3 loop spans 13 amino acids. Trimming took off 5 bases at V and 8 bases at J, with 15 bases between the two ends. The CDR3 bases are TGTGCCAGCAGCAAAGGGGTCATGGGGGGCTACACCTTC. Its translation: CASSKGVMGGYTF.

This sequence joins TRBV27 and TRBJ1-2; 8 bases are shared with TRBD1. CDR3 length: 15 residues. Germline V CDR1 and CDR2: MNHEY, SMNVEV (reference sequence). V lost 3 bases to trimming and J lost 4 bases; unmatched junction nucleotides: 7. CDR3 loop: CASSFAFGTGYGYTF. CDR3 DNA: TGTGCCAGCAGTTTCGCCTTTGGGACAGGCTATGGCTACACCTTC.

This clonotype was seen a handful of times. The CDR3 loop is CASSPATGYNEQFF. Here the CDR3 DNA reads TGTGCCAGCAGCCCTGCGACAGGGTACAATGAGCAGTTCTTC. The J gene is TRBJ2-1, the V gene TRBV7-3, with 7 bases lining up with TRBD1. CDR1 SGHTA and CDR2 FQGTGA come from the germline V gene. This CDR3 region has 14 residues. V shed 5 bases and J 4 bases; nucleotides not matched to a gene: 5.

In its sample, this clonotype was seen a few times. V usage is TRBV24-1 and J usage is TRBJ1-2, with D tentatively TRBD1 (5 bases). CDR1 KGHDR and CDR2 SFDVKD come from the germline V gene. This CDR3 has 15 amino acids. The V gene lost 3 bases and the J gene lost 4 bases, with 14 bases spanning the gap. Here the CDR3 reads CATSDTVPGFYGYTF. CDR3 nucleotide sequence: TGTGCCACCAGTGATACGGTGCCAGGGTTCTATGGCTACACCTTC.

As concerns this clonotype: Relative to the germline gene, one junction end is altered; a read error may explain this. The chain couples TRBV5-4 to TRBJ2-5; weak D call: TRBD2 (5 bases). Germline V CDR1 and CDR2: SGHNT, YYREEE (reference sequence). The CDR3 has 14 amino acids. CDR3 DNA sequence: TGTGCCTGCAGCTTGACGAGGGAGCAAGAGACCCAGTACTTC. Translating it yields CACSLTREQETQYF. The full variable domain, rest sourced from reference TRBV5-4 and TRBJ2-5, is ETGVTQSPTHLIKTRGQQVTLRCSSQSGHNTVSWYQQALGQGPQFIFQYYREEENGRGNFPPRFSGLQFPNYSSELNVNALELDDSALYLCACSLTREQETQYFGPGTRLLVL.

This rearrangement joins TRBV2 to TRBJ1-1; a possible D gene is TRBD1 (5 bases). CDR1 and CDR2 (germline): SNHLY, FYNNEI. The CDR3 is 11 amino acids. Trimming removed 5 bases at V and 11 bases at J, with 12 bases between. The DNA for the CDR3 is TGTGCCAGCAGTCCGGGGGGGTACGCTTTCTTT. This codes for CASSPGGYAFF.

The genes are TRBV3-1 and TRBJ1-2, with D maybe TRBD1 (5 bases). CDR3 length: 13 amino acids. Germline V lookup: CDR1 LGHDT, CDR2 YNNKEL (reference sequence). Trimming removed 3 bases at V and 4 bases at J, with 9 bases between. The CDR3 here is CASSHAGPYGYTF. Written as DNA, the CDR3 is TGTGCCAGCAGCCACGCAGGGCCCTATGGCTACACCTTC.

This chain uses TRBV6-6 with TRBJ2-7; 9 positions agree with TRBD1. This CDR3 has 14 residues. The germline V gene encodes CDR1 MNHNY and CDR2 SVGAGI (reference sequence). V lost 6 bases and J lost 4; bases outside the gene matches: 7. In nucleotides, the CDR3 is TGTGCCAGCAGAGAGGGACAGGGTATGTACGAGCAGTACTTC. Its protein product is CASREGQGMYEQYF.

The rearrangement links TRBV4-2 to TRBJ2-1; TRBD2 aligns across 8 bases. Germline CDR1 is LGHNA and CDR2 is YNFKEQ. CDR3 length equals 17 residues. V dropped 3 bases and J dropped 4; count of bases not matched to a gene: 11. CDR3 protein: CASSHPRVLAGYNEQFF. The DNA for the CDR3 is TGTGCCAGCAGCCACCCGCGGGTATTAGCGGGGTACAATGAGCAGTTCTTC.

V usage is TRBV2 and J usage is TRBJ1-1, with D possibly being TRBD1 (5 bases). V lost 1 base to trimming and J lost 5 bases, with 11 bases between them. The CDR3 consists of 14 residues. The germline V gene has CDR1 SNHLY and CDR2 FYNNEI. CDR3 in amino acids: CASSEEGILTEAFF. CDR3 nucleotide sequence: TGTGCCAGCAGTGAAGAGGGGATTTTAACTGAAGCTTTCTTT.